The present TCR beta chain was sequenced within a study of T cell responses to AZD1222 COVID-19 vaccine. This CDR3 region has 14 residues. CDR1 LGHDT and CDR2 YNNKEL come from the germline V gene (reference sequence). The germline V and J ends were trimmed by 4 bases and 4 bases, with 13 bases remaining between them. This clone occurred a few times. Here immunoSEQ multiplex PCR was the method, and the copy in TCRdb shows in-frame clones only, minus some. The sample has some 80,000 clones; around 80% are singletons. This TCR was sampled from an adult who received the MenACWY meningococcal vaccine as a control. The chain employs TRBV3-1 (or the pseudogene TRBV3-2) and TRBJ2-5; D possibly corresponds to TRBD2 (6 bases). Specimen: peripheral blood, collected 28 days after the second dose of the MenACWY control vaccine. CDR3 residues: CASSRSRGRETQYF. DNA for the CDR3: TGTGCCAGCAGCCGATCCCGGGGGAGAGAGACCCAGTACTTC.